What follows is one TCR beta chain and its context. The data originate from a study of blood T cell repertoires in COVID-19. Overall study: From the United States, Italy and Spain came samples of acute and convalescent COVID-19. T cells, B-cell-depleted T cells, or PBMCs supplied cDNA or gDNA.

Original processing notes: By means of reference gene primer amplification, nucleated cell counts were estimated. Repertoires were generated with immunoSEQ multiplex PCR, while TCRdb's copy carries only in-frame clones and drops some. That table supplies the V and J calls and clone size; D and trimming were determined from the DNA. The sample has 70,000 to 95,000 clones, around 88% seen once. The sample comprised peripheral blood. This clonotype was obtained from a woman aged 70-85 years with acute or convalescent COVID-19.

Here the CDR3 reads CATSEEGEFSYEQYF. In nucleotides, the CDR3 is TGTGCCACCAGCGAGGAGGGAGAATTCTCCTACGAGCAGTACTTC. The rearrangement links TRBV15 to TRBJ2-7; D possibly corresponds to TRBD2 (6 bases). Germline CDR1 LNHNV, CDR2 YYDKDF (reference sequence). The CDR3 consists of 15 residues. V was pared by 5 bases and J by 0 bases, with 14 bases between. Full variable domain (missing parts from reference TRBV15 and TRBJ2-7): DAMVIQNPRYQVTQFGKPVTLSCSQTLNHNVMYWYQQKSSQAPKLLFHYYDKDFNNEADTPDNFQSRRPNTSFCFLDIRSPGLGDTAMYLCATSEEGEFSYEQYFGPGTRLTVT.